The 28 T cell receptor beta chains presented below share a single source sample, sequenced in a study (dated by TCRdb to 2016 to 2017). Library prep was done by RT-PCR. Instrument on record: Illumina MiSeq. TCRdb cleaned the public reads at Q25 with fastp, built clones with MiXCR and kept in-frame beta chains. Every CDR3 protein is listed once, alongside the most common genes and DNA of its rows. The sample data list 550,000 to 750,000 distinct CDR3 sequences, and approximately 15% of these were observed just once. The ten biggest clones cover 3% to 4.5% of the sample. Sequenced material: memory CD4+ T cells from blood. All receptors derive from a female donor in good health, serving as a healthy control.

The rearrangement links TRBV5-5 to TRBJ2-2, with a possible D match to TRBD2 (5 bases). The germline CDR1 and CDR2 sequences are SGHKS and YYEKEE (reference sequence). The CDR3 sequence is 15 residues long. V lost 3 bases and J lost 4, with 13 bases in between. Here the CDR3 reads CASSSYRGSTGELFF. In DNA form, the CDR3 reads TGTGCCAGCAGCTCATACCGGGGAAGCACCGGGGAGCTGTTTTTT.

The sample holds many counts of this clonotype. V usage is TRBV12-3 or TRBV12-4 and J usage is TRBJ1-1, with TRBD1 identical over 9 bases. Trimming removed 3 bases from V and 7 bases from J; junction bases left unmatched: 6. The length of the CDR3 is 14 residues. The CDR3 bases are TGTGCCAGCAGTTTGCTCGGGACAGGGAATGAAGCTTTCTTT. It is translated as CASSLLGTGNEAFF.

Many counts were recorded for this clonotype. The rearrangement links TRBV29-1 to TRBJ2-7, with a possible D match to TRBD1 (5 bases). Germline V gives CDR1 SQVTM, CDR2 ANQGSEA. V was trimmed by 3 bases and J by 4 bases, leaving 13 bases between them. The CDR3 consists of 13 residues. The CDR3 region is CSVDGAGRYEQYF. The CDR3 DNA is TGCAGCGTTGATGGGGCAGGGCGGTACGAGCAGTACTTC.

This clonotype was counted ten times or more. J is TRBJ2-1 and V is TRBV27; 14 bases align to TRBD2. The CDR3 sequence is 22 residues long. After removal of 5 bases from V and 3 bases from J, the junction contained 21 bases not matched to a gene. Germline V gives CDR1 MNHEY, CDR2 SMNVEV (reference sequence). CDR3: CASSPGTGPRTSGRTLYNEQFF. DNA of the CDR3: TGTGCCAGCAGTCCCGGGACAGGGCCCCGGACTAGCGGGAGGACGCTCTACAATGAGCAGTTCTTC.

This clonotype has only a few counts. This chain joins TRBV12-3 or TRBV12-4 and TRBJ2-1, with TRBD1 matching over 10 bases. V shed 3 bases and J 6 bases; nucleotides not matched to a gene: 8. The length of the CDR3 is 16 residues. CDR3: CASSFTGTGVGNEQFF. CDR3 DNA sequence: TGTGCCAGCAGTTTCACCGGGACAGGGGTTGGCAATGAGCAGTTCTTC.

The rearrangement joins TRBV7-2 to TRBJ2-7; D gene ambiguous. The CDR3 has 12 residues. V was pared by 5 bases and J by 2 bases, with 7 bases between. Looked up from germline, CDR1 is SGHTA and CDR2 is FQGNSA. CDR3 sequence: CASSRRPYEQYF. CDR3 bases: TGTGCCAGCAGCCGACGGCCCTACGAGCAGTACTTC.

V and J are TRBV20-1 and TRBJ2-7; the D gene is possibly TRBD1 (5 bases). The CDR3 consists of 15 residues. With 0 bases removed from V and 2 bases from J, the gap between germline ends came to 14 bases. Germline V CDR1 and CDR2: DFQATT, SNEGSKA (reference sequence). The chain's CDR3 is CSARDFGHGTYEQYF. The CDR3 DNA reads TGCAGTGCTAGAGACTTCGGACACGGTACCTACGAGCAGTACTTC.

V is TRBV24-1 and J is TRBJ2-7; the D gene is possibly TRBD1 (5 bases). V dropped 5 bases and J dropped 2 bases, with 12 bases sitting between them. This CDR3 is built from 14 residues. The germline CDR1 and CDR2 sequences are KGHDR and SFDVKD. CDR3: CATSASRAPYEQYF. Here the CDR3 DNA reads TGTGCCACCAGTGCAAGCAGGGCTCCCTACGAGCAGTACTTC.

This clonotype was counted between two and nine times. A much more abundant neighbour one base away suggests this may be a read error. The chain has TRBV20-1 and TRBJ1-2; 7 bases match TRBD1. CDR3 length: 13 residues. Germline CDR1 and CDR2: DFQATT and SNEGSKA (reference sequence). V lost 3 bases and J lost 6; bases outside the gene matches: 7. The CDR3 loop reads CSASASTGHGYTF. Written as DNA, the CDR3 is TGCAGTGCTAGCGCGTCGACAGGGCATGGCTACACCTTC.

This clonotype was seen repeatedly, ten times or more. The J gene is TRBJ2-1, the V gene TRBV10-3, with D possibly being TRBD1 (8 bases). Trimming removed 3 bases from V and 9 bases from J, with 15 bases in between. Looked up from germline, CDR1 is ENHRY and CDR2 is SYGVKD. This CDR3 region has 14 residues. The CDR3 nucleotides read TGTGCCATCAGTGACTCGACAGGGGAGGGTGAGCAGTTCTTC. Translated: CAISDSTGEGEQFF.

This chain uses TRBV12-5 with TRBJ2-1; TRBD1 agrees at 8 bases. The CDR3 sequence is 19 residues long. Germline trimming cut 0 bases from V and 4 bases from J; bases unmatched to any gene: 14. CDR1 is LGHNT, CDR2 FRNRAP, per germline. In nucleotides, the CDR3 is TGTGCTAGTGGTTTGGTACGGCCCGGGACAGGACCGTGGTACAATGAGCAGTTCTTC. It is translated as CASGLVRPGTGPWYNEQFF.

As to this clonotype: A much larger clone differs from this one at a single base, so this may be a read error. V is TRBV6-5 and J is TRBJ1-2; possibly TRBD1 for D (6 bases). The V end was cut by 6 bases, the J end by 1 base, with 9 bases between. Germline loops: CDR1 MNHEY, CDR2 SVGAGI. CDR3 size: 13 residues. CDR3 in DNA: TGTGCCAGCAGAATGGACAGTAACTATGGCTACACCTTC. This gives the protein CASRMDSNYGYTF.

This clonotype was seen only a few times. V and J are TRBV20-1 and TRBJ2-3, with TRBD2 matching over 14 bases. J lost 3 bases, V lost 2 bases, and 10 bases had no gene match. This CDR3 comprises 18 residues. Germline assignment: CDR1 DFQATT and CDR2 SNEGSKA (reference sequence). CDR3 sequence (DNA): TGCAGTGCTAGATTGCCCGGGACTAGCGGGGGAAAAACAGATACGCAGTATTTT. This codes for CSARLPGTSGGKTDTQYF.

The chain employs TRBV10-3 and TRBJ2-3, with D possibly matching TRBD2 (5 bases). There are 15 residues in the CDR3. The germline V gene encodes CDR1 ENHRY and CDR2 SYGVKD. V gave up 3 bases and J gave up 6 bases, with 16 bases separating them. CDR3 protein: CAISEFGLSPDTQYF. CDR3 in DNA: TGTGCCATCAGTGAATTCGGACTTTCCCCGGATACGCAGTATTTT.

The rearrangement uses TRBV6-2 or TRBV6-3 and TRBJ1-2; D is ambiguous. This CDR3 is 13 amino acids long. V was cut by 0 bases and J by 8 bases, with 10 bases left in between. Germline V gene lookup returns CDR1 MNHEY and CDR2 SVGEGT. The CDR3 region is CASSYSSVRGYTF. The CDR3 DNA reads TGTGCCAGCAGTTACTCAAGCGTACGAGGCTACACCTTC.

CDR3 loop: CASSRVGVGRAYEQYF. The CDR3 region has the DNA TGTGCCAGCAGCCGGGTAGGAGTTGGGAGGGCCTACGAGCAGTACTTC. The chain couples TRBV7-2 to TRBJ2-7; TRBD2 matches at 7 bases. The V gene's germline CDR1 is SGHTA and CDR2 FQGNSA. This CDR3 has 16 residues. V shed 5 bases, J shed 2 bases, and the junction held 12 bases outside the gene matches.

This clonotype was detected ten times or more. The chain has TRBV27 and TRBJ2-7; D not certain. Trimming removed 4 bases at V and 5 bases at J, with 15 bases between. The CDR3 is 14 amino acids. The germline V gene encodes CDR1 MNHEY and CDR2 SMNVEV (reference sequence). CDR3 nucleotides: TGTGCCAGCAGTTCCGACCGCTTTGAGAACGAGCAGTACTTC. It is translated as CASSSDRFENEQYF.

This clonotype was recorded at least ten times. The chain has TRBV4-1 and TRBJ2-7, with D perhaps TRBD2 (5 bases). Per the germline V gene, CDR1 is MGHRA and CDR2 is YSYEKL. The CDR3 totals 15 residues. Trimming removed 0 bases at V and 6 bases at J, with 15 bases between. CDR3 nucleotides: TGCGCCAGCAGCCAAGATCCCCCAGGAGGTTGCGAGCAGTACTTC. Protein sequence: CASSQDPPGGCEQYF.

The chain links TRBV9 to TRBJ1-2, with 9 positions matching TRBD1. The J segment lost 7 bases and the V segment lost 4 bases, leaving 8 bases of the junction unmatched. CDR1 SGDLS and CDR2 YYNGEE come from the germline V gene. The CDR3 contains 14 residues. CDR3 sequence: CASSIQQGAGGYTF. The DNA for the CDR3 is TGTGCCAGCAGCATTCAACAGGGGGCCGGTGGCTACACCTTC.

V gene TRBV11-2 combines with J gene TRBJ1-1, with D perhaps matching TRBD1 (5 bases). The V gene lost 5 bases and the J gene lost 5 bases, with 18 bases spanning the gap. CDR1 and CDR2 from the germline V gene are SGHAT and FQNNGV. The CDR3 extends over 15 amino acids. CDR3 amino acids: CASSGGTTGETEAFF. CDR3 coding DNA: TGTGCCAGCAGCGGGGGGACGACGGGGGAAACTGAAGCTTTCTTT.

This clonotype was detected ten times or more. The gene calls are TRBV20-1 and TRBJ2-5; the match to TRBD2 covers 10 bases. V dropped 1 base and J dropped 3; count of bases not matched to a gene: 5. This CDR3 has 15 amino acids. Germline CDR1 and CDR2: DFQATT and SNEGSKA (reference sequence). The CDR3 sequence is CSARALAGGKETQYF. The CDR3 DNA sequence: TGCAGTGCTAGAGCATTAGCGGGGGGTAAAGAGACCCAGTACTTC.

This clonotype was recorded a few times. The gene calls are TRBV5-1 and TRBJ2-1, with TRBD2 matching 13 bases. The germline V gene encodes CDR1 SGHRS and CDR2 YFSETQ. With V trimmed by 3 bases and J by 8 bases, 8 bases remained unmatched. CDR3 length: 16 amino acids. CDR3 loop: CASSWAGTSGTYEQFF. The CDR3 DNA reads as TGCGCCAGCAGCTGGGCCGGGACTAGCGGGACATATGAGCAGTTCTTC.

This clonotype was seen many times. The rearrangement joins TRBV6-5 to TRBJ2-7, with TRBD2 matching 11 bases. CDR1 is MNHEY, CDR2 SVGAGI, per germline. Trimming took 6 bases from V and 2 from J; bases not matched to a gene: 6. The CDR3 is 15 residues long. The CDR3 bases are TGTGCCAGCAGAGATAGCGGGAGGGGCACCTACGAGCAGTACTTC. It translates to CASRDSGRGTYEQYF.

This CDR3 reads CASSPAGEGVKTQYF. The CDR3 nucleotides read TGTGCCAGCAGTCCCGCAGGGGAGGGCGTGAAGACCCAGTACTTC. J is TRBJ2-5 and V is TRBV6-2 or TRBV6-3, with D perhaps TRBD2 (7 bases). V lost 5 bases and J 6 bases, leaving 19 bases between the germline ends. Germline values: CDR1 MNHEY, CDR2 SVGEGT. The CDR3 sequence is 15 residues long.

About this clonotype itself: This could be a read error, since a much larger clone is one nucleotide away. This chain joins TRBV7-2 and TRBJ2-1; TRBD2 aligns across 7 bases. Germline V gene lookup returns CDR1 SGHTA and CDR2 FQGNSA. This CDR3 has 13 residues. The CDR3, as DNA: TGTGCCAGCAGCTTAGGGGGGAGGGATGAGCAGTCCTTC. Translated: CASSLGGRDEQSF.

This clonotype was seen only a few times. The rearrangement joins TRBV24-1 to TRBJ2-2, with D unclear. The V end lost 5 bases, the J end lost 1 base, and 19 bases lay between the germline ends. CDR1 KGHDR and CDR2 SFDVKD come from the germline V gene. CDR3 length: 18 amino acids. The CDR3 DNA reads TGTGCCACCAGTGGGGATCAGAAGGCTCTAGGGAACACCGGGGAGCTGTTTTTT. Residues: CATSGDQKALGNTGELFF.

This clonotype was detected ten times or more. V and J are TRBV12-3 or TRBV12-4 and TRBJ2-3; D perhaps matches TRBD2 (6 bases). Between the trimmed V and J ends, which lost 3 bases and 2 bases, there was a span of 12 bases. The CDR3 runs 15 residues. The DNA for the CDR3 is TGTGCCAGCAGTTTGGGCGGGGTGAACACAGATACGCAGTATTTT. Protein product: CASSLGGVNTDTQYF.

This clonotype showed up many times. V is TRBV5-5 and J is TRBJ2-2; 9 bases are shared with TRBD2. Trimming at V came to 1 base and at J to 5 bases, leaving 6 bases not matched to a gene. This CDR3 spans 16 amino acids. Per the germline V gene, CDR1 is SGHKS and CDR2 is YYEKEE (reference sequence). The DNA for the CDR3 is TGTGCCAGCAGCTTGAGGAGCGGGAGGTTAACCGGGGAGCTGTTTTTT. It codes for CASSLRSGRLTGELFF.